This is a list of T cell receptor beta chains from one sample in a study of Ad26.COV2.S vaccination and SARS-CoV-2 variants. Method: immunoSEQ multiplex PCR; TCRdb's copy keeps in-frame clones and lacks some. The data hold over 450,000 clones, with roughly nine tenths observed a single time. This sample comprised peripheral blood, obtained in a trial of Ad26.COV2.S vaccine versus placebo. The receptors come from a person aged 18 to 65 who received the Ad26.COV2.S COVID-19 vaccine or a placebo. Both conserved end residues are part of each CDR3. Some rows have no size entry. The others give once, few or many, or a class for an expanded clone.

>TRBJ1-6|TRBV7-8|once
CASSLMAGSSYNSPLHF
>TRBJ2-4|TRBV28|-
CASTPGQLKNIQYF
>TRBJ1-2|TRBV21-1|-
CASPGQGEHYGYTF
>TRBJ2-7|TRBV6-1|-
CASSEWRASYEQYF
>TRBJ2-1|TRBV7-6|-
CASQQGSAYNEQFF
>TRBJ2-2|TRBV2|once
CASRSTGERTGELFF
>TRBJ1-2|TRBV6-5|once
CASEYRGYTF
>TRBJ1-1|TRBV7-9|-
CASSLLSWADRNTEAFF
>TRBJ2-1|TRBV3-1/TRBV3-2|-
CASSPSSAGHNEQFF
>TRBJ1-6|TRBV27|few
CASSSRIRSPLHF
>TRBJ1-2|TRBV18|-
CASSPSGTWGYTF
>TRBJ2-2|TRBV5-1|-
CASSPGTSGSVLSGELFF
>TRBJ2-5|TRBV4-1|-
CASSQTETRGRGETQYF
>TRBJ1-3|TRBV2|-
CASTGTAGNTIYF
>TRBJ1-2|TRBV4-2|-
CASSQRQEYGYTF
>TRBJ2-1|TRBV29-1|-
CSVGVSVWASDTNEQFF
>TRBJ1-2|TRBV4-3|-
CASSHGGGSLAYGYTF
>TRBJ1-5|TRBV19|-
CASSTGRPNQPQHF
>TRBJ2-5|TRBV7-9|-
CASSLTLGGQETQYF
>TRBJ1-5|TRBV19|-
CASSISGRRDRVNQPQHF
>TRBJ2-5|TRBV18|-
CASSRSGPQETQYF
>TRBJ2-7|TRBV15|-
CATSRDPVGEQYF
>TRBJ1-4|TRBV2|-
CASSEQTINEKLFF
>TRBJ2-7|TRBV7-2|once
CASSLGTGEREQYF